The 30 T cell receptor beta chains below come from one sample, sequenced in a study of T cells in Graves' hyperthyroidism and ophthalmopathy. Amplified TCR beta CDR3 regions came from RNA transcripts. The primer set for the first-round RT-PCR of the TCR CDR3 was HTBI. TCRdb recomputed calls from the multiplex PCR reads with MiXCR, one row per CDR3 protein. There are nearly 600,000 distinct CDR3 sequences in the sample; about 15% occur only once, and 4.5% to 6% lies in the top ten. The sample taken for sequencing was blood. These receptors originate from a woman aged 25 to 39 with Graves' hyperthyroidism that later progressed to Graves' ophthalmopathy.

This clonotype was found many times. The chain carries TRBV13 and TRBJ2-5, with D tentatively TRBD1 (5 bases). From germline, CDR1 is PRHDT and CDR2 FYEKMQ (reference sequence). The CDR3 has 14 amino acids. The V end lost 7 bases, the J end lost 5 bases, and 17 bases lay between the germline ends. CDR3 nucleotides: TGTGCCAGCAAACCCCAGGGTACAGGCGAGACCCAGTACTTC. This translates into CASKPQGTGETQYF.

This clonotype was seen a handful of times. J is TRBJ1-5 and V is TRBV19, with D uncertain. CDR1 is LNHDA and CDR2 is SQIVND in the germline V gene (reference sequence). V lost 5 bases, J lost 0 bases, and 8 bases lay in between. The CDR3 extends over 14 amino acids. CDR3 in amino acids: CASSLLYSNQPQHF. DNA of the CDR3: TGTGCCAGTAGTTTACTGTATAGCAATCAGCCCCAGCATTTT. Looking up the rest from reference TRBV19 and TRBJ1-5 gives the full variable domain: DGGITQSPKYLFRKEGQNVTLSCEQNLNHDAMYWYRQDPGQGLRLIYYSQIVNDFQKGDIAEGYSVSREKKESFPLTVTSAQKNPTAFYLCASSLLYSNQPQHFGDGTRLSIL.

On this clonotype: Germline is not matched at one junction end, which may reflect a read error. The rearrangement uses TRBV3-1 and TRBJ1-5; perhaps TRBD1 as D (5 bases). CDR1 and CDR2 from the germline V gene are LGHDT and YNNKEL (reference sequence). This CDR3 region has 15 residues. The CDR3 DNA sequence: TGTGCCGGCAGCCAAGGTCAGGGTGAGAATCAGCCCCAGCATTTT. It encodes CAGSQGQGENQPQHF.

Concerning this clonotype itself: The conserved phenylalanine or tryptophan is not found at the CDR3 terminus, so this likely reflects a read error. The chain carries TRBV28 and TRBJ2-2, with TRBD2 matching 12 bases. This CDR3 is built from 16 residues. Germline V gene sequence: CDR1 MDHEN, CDR2 SYDVKM. The V and J ends lost 8 bases and 2 bases, in that order; junction bases with no gene match: 6. DNA of the CDR3: TGTGCCAGCCGGGGACTAGCGGGTGTTAACACCGGGGAGCTGTTTTTG. This codes for CASRGLAGVNTGELFL.

In this sample, this clonotype turned up many times. The chain has TRBV7-2 and TRBJ2-1; possible D gene TRBD2, 5 bases. CDR3 length: 14 amino acids. Germline lookup yields CDR1 SGHTA and CDR2 FQGNSA. V was pared by 1 base and J by 8 bases, with 12 bases between. In DNA form, the CDR3 reads TGTGCCAGCAGCTTAGGGCTAGCAAACGATGAGCAGTTCTTC. Amino acids: CASSLGLANDEQFF.

The V gene is TRBV5-1, the J gene TRBJ2-7; D is undetermined. CDR1 SGHRS and CDR2 YFSETQ come from the germline V gene. The CDR3 loop spans 18 amino acids. V was cut by 0 bases and J by 0 bases, with 19 bases left in between. In nucleotides, the CDR3 is TGCGCCAGCAGCTTGGCCTTTATTTGGACCTGGAGCTCCTACGAGCAGTACTTC. Protein: CASSLAFIWTWSSYEQYF. Using reference TRBV5-1 and TRBJ2-7 for the parts outside the CDR3, the full variable domain is KAGVTQTPRYLIKTRGQQVTLSCSPISGHRSVSWYQQTPGQGLQFLFEYFSETQRNKGNFPGRFSGRQFSNSRSEMNVSTLELGDSALYLCASSLAFIWTWSSYEQYFGPGTRLTVT.

The chain employs TRBV2 and TRBJ2-1; 8 bases fit TRBD2. The CDR3 is 15 residues long. Trimming cost V 1 base and J 4 bases; bases outside gene matches: 3. Germline-derived CDR1 and CDR2 are SNHLY and FYNNEI. The CDR3 here is CASSEGLARYNEQFF. The CDR3 DNA reads as TGTGCCAGCAGTGAAGGACTAGCGCGTTACAATGAGCAGTTCTTC.

This clonotype turned up a few times. The gene calls are TRBV7-9 and TRBJ2-6; D ambiguous. The CDR3 covers 16 residues. Looked up from germline, CDR1 is SEHNR and CDR2 is FQNEAQ (reference sequence). V dropped 5 bases and J dropped 2 bases, with 13 bases sitting between them. CDR3 loop: CASSQVGVAGANVLTF. CDR3 nucleotides: TGTGCCAGCAGCCAAGTCGGCGTCGCTGGGGCCAACGTCCTGACTTTC.

This clonotype has a count of ten or more. The chain links TRBV3-1 to TRBJ2-5; D is unclear. Per the germline V gene, CDR1 is LGHDT and CDR2 is YNNKEL (reference sequence). V lost 0 bases to trimming and J lost 4 bases, with 9 bases between them. The CDR3 contains 14 residues. The CDR3 DNA sequence: TGTGCCAGCAGCCAAGATCATATGGGAGAGACCCAGTACTTC. Translated, it gives CASSQDHMGETQYF.

This clonotype was counted many times. The V call is TRBV2, the J call TRBJ2-5; D remains unclear. The V gene's germline CDR1 is SNHLY and CDR2 FYNNEI. The CDR3 length is 14 residues. V shed 7 bases and J shed 3 bases, with 15 bases lying between them. In nucleotides, the CDR3 is TGTGCCAGCATGCGAAGACTCATAAAAGAGACCCAGTACTTC. Protein product: CASMRRLIKETQYF.

This sequence joins TRBV12-5 and TRBJ2-7; D is possibly TRBD1 or TRBD2 (5 bases each). There are 13 residues in the CDR3. V lost 4 bases and J 5 bases, leaving 12 bases between the germline ends. Per the germline V gene, CDR1 is LGHNT and CDR2 is FRNRAP. The DNA of the CDR3 is TGTGCTAGTGGTTCGAGGGGTAGGGACGAGCAGTACTTC. Translated: CASGSRGRDEQYF.

In this sample, this clonotype turned up a few times. V usage is TRBV7-3 and J usage is TRBJ2-1; unclear D gene. With 9 bases removed from V and 8 bases from J, the gap between germline ends came to 20 bases. Germline CDR1 reads SGHTA; CDR2 reads FQGTGA. This CDR3 spans 14 amino acids. DNA of the CDR3: TGTGCCAGTCAATTGTCTGTGCCTTTGGATGAGCAGTTCTTC. Protein sequence: CASQLSVPLDEQFF.

V gene TRBV11-2 combines with J gene TRBJ2-7; 9 bases are shared with TRBD2. V gave up 5 bases and J gave up 1 base; unmatched junction bases: 6. Germline V gene lookup returns CDR1 SGHAT and CDR2 FQNNGV. The CDR3 extends over 15 amino acids. The CDR3 region has the DNA TGTGCCAGCAGCCCTGGACTAGCGCGTTCCTACGAGCAGTACTTC. Translated: CASSPGLARSYEQYF.

The chain links TRBV9 to TRBJ2-2; D perhaps matches TRBD2 (5 bases). Trimming took off 0 bases at V and 5 bases at J, with 11 bases between the two ends. The CDR3 sequence is 15 residues long. CDR1 and CDR2 (germline): SGDLS, YYNGEE. CDR3 DNA sequence: TGTGCCAGCAGCGTAGCCAGGACTCTTACCGGGGAGCTGTTTTTT. Translated: CASSVARTLTGELFF.

This clonotype was found many times. The V and J genes are TRBV6-2 or TRBV6-3 and TRBJ2-7; 7 nucleotides agree with TRBD2. Germline-derived CDR1 and CDR2 are MNHEY and SVGEGT. The V segment lost 0 bases and the J segment 4 bases; nucleotides outside the gene matches: 9. This CDR3 is built from 16 residues. The CDR3 nucleotides are TGTGCCAGCAGTTACTCGCCAGCGGGGAGTGCGTACGAGCAGTACTTC. Its translation: CASSYSPAGSAYEQYF.

This clonotype showed up just a few times. J is TRBJ1-4 and V is TRBV20-1, with a possible D match to TRBD1 (6 bases). CDR3 length: 16 residues. Looked up from germline, CDR1 is DFQATT and CDR2 is SNEGSKA (reference sequence). Trimming took 4 bases from V and 3 from J, leaving 18 bases between them. CDR3: CSATQKQGLANEKLFF. Written as DNA, the CDR3 is TGCAGTGCTACCCAAAAACAGGGCCTTGCTAATGAAAAACTGTTTTTT.

This clonotype was observed many times. The genes are TRBV12-3 or TRBV12-4 and TRBJ1-1, with D hard to call. This CDR3 is built from 14 residues. V was cut by 3 bases and J by 0 bases, with 8 bases left in between. CDR3 bases: TGTGCCAGCAGTTTCGGGCAGATGAACACTGAAGCTTTCTTT. Its translation: CASSFGQMNTEAFF.

This rearrangement joins TRBV12-3 or TRBV12-4 to TRBJ1-2; possibly TRBD1 for D (5 bases). The germline V and J ends were trimmed by 2 bases and 1 base, with 17 bases remaining between them. The CDR3 is 17 amino acids. The DNA for the CDR3 is TGTGCCAGCAGTTTACGGAAGGGGCCTGGGATTAACTATGGCTACACCTTC. Translated: CASSLRKGPGINYGYTF.

This clonotype came up many times. The rearrangement links TRBV7-2 to TRBJ2-7, with D uncertain. CDR1 is SGHTA, CDR2 FQGNSA, per germline. V was pared by 1 base and J by 6 bases, with 7 bases between. The CDR3 covers 12 residues. The CDR3 sequence: CASSLESPEQYF. The CDR3 nucleotides are TGTGCCAGCAGCTTAGAAAGTCCCGAGCAGTACTTC.

This rearrangement joins TRBV12-3 or TRBV12-4 to TRBJ2-2; D is possibly TRBD1 or TRBD2 (5 bases each). Trimming left V 6 bases short and J 1 base short, with 21 bases between. The CDR3 has 18 amino acids. CDR3 sequence reads: CASSLRLTGLRNTGELFF. The CDR3 DNA reads TGTGCCAGCAGCTTAAGGTTAACAGGACTGCGGAACACCGGGGAGCTGTTTTTT.

This clonotype was found once. The chain carries TRBV6-1 and TRBJ2-2; maybe TRBD2 (6 bases). This CDR3 spans 17 amino acids. V was trimmed by 1 base and J by 7 bases, leaving 19 bases between them. Germline CDR1 MNHNS, CDR2 SASEGT. DNA of the CDR3: TGTGCCAGCAGTGAAGAGCGGGCTTGGAGGGCCGTCGGGGAGCTGTTTTTT. This encodes CASSEERAWRAVGELFF.

The chain links TRBV6-2 or TRBV6-3 to TRBJ2-1, with D perhaps being TRBD1 or TRBD2 (6 bases each). Trimming took off 0 bases at V and 8 bases at J, with 14 bases between the two ends. CDR3 size: 15 residues. Germline CDR1 and CDR2: MNHEY and SVGEGT. The CDR3 nucleotides are TGTGCCAGCAGTTACTCGCGACGGAGGGGGGATGAGCAGTTCTTC. This encodes CASSYSRRRGDEQFF.

Remarks on this clonotype: With a much larger clone just one base away, this may be a read error. The V gene is TRBV7-2, the J gene TRBJ2-5; 15 bases are a match to TRBD2. This CDR3 is 16 amino acids long. Germline lookup yields CDR1 SGHTA and CDR2 FQGNSA. CDR3 nucleotides: TGTCCCAGCACCGGACTAGCGGGAGGGCCGGCAGAGACCCAGTACTTC. Translated, it gives CPSTGLAGGPAETQYF.

This clonotype was seen at least ten times. V gene TRBV11-2 combines with J gene TRBJ1-5; D gene uncertain. This CDR3 contains 15 residues. The ends were cut back, 1 base at V and 4 bases at J, with 11 bases in the middle. CDR1 SGHAT and CDR2 FQNNGV come from the germline V gene. CDR3 nucleotide sequence: TGTGCCAGCAGCTTAGGAAGGTTGGGGAATCAGCCCCAGCATTTT. Encoded protein: CASSLGRLGNQPQHF.

V gene TRBV5-5 combines with J gene TRBJ2-7; 7 bases match TRBD1. Losses at the gene ends were 4 bases for V and 3 bases for J; bases not matched to a gene: 7. Per germline, CDR1 SGHKS and CDR2 YYEKEE (reference sequence). This CDR3 region has 14 residues. CDR3 loop: CASSPGQRLYEQYF. CDR3 sequence (DNA): TGTGCCAGCAGCCCGGGACAGCGGCTCTACGAGCAGTACTTC.

In its sample, this clonotype was seen many times. The chain combines TRBV6-6 with TRBJ2-5, with 7 nucleotides matching TRBD2. After removal of 0 bases from V and 4 bases from J, the junction contained 8 bases not matched to a gene. Looked up from germline, CDR1 is MNHNY and CDR2 is SVGAGI (reference sequence). This CDR3 has 16 amino acids. This CDR3 reads CASSYSTSDIGETQYF. CDR3 DNA: TGTGCCAGCAGTTACTCTACTAGCGACATCGGAGAGACCCAGTACTTC.

This clonotype was found many times. This chain's CDR3 is CASSTYRGTEAEAFF. CDR3 bases: TGTGCCAGCAGCACATACCGGGGGACGGAAGCTGAAGCTTTCTTT. The chain links TRBV7-2 to TRBJ1-1, with a possible D match to TRBD1 (5 bases). V dropped 5 bases and J dropped 6 bases, with 19 bases sitting between them. The CDR3 totals 15 residues. The germline V gene encodes CDR1 SGHTA and CDR2 FQGNSA.

This clonotype was seen repeatedly, ten times or more. V is TRBV30 and J is TRBJ1-5; 11 nucleotides match TRBD1. V lost 2 bases and J lost 4; bases outside the gene matches: 4. Germline CDR1 GTSNPN, CDR2 SVGIG (reference sequence). The CDR3 has 15 residues. CDR3 sequence (DNA): TGTGCCTGGAGTCCCCGGGACAGGGGGAATCAGCCCCAGCATTTT. Its protein product is CAWSPRDRGNQPQHF. The full variable domain, completed using reference TRBV30 and TRBJ1-5, is SQTIHQWPATLVQPVGSPLSLECTVEGTSNPNLYWYRQAAGRGLQLLFYSVGIGQISSEVPQNLSASRPQDRQFILSSKKLLLSDSGFYLCAWSPRDRGNQPQHFGDGTRLSIL.

This clonotype appeared many times. The CDR3 sequence is CASSPSNSPLHF. CDR3 sequence (DNA): TGTGCCAGCAGTCCATCCAATTCACCCCTCCACTTT. The chain combines TRBV12-3 or TRBV12-4 with TRBJ1-6, with no clear D. The CDR3 is 12 amino acids. V shed 5 bases and J shed 7 bases, with 6 bases lying between them.

The chain links TRBV20-1 to TRBJ1-1; D not resolved. Germline loops: CDR1 DFQATT, CDR2 SNEGSKA (reference sequence). Trimming removed 2 bases from V and 1 base from J, with 14 bases in between. The CDR3 runs to 15 residues. CDR3 loop: CSARRFTGTNTEAFF. The CDR3 DNA sequence: TGCAGTGCTAGACGGTTCACGGGAACGAACACTGAAGCTTTCTTT.